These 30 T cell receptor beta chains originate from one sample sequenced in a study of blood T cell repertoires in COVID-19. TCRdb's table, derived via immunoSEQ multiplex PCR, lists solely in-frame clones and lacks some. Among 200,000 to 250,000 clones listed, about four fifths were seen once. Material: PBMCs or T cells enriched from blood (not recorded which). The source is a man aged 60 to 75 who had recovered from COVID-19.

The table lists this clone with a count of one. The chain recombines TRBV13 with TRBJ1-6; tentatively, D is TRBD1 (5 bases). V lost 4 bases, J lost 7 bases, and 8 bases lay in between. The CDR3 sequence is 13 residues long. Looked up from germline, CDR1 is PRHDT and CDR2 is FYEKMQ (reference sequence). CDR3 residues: CASSYTGNSPLHF. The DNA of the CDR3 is TGTGCCAGCAGCTACACAGGAAATTCACCCCTCCACTTT.

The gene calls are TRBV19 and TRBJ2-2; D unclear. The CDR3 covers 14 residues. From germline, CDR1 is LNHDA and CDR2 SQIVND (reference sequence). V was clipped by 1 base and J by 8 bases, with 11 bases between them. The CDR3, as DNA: TGTGCCAGTAGTATAGGTCCAACACCGGGGGAGCTGTTTTTT. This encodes CASSIGPTPGELFF. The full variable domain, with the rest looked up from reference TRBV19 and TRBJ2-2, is DGGITQSPKYLFRKEGQNVTLSCEQNLNHDAMYWYRQDPGQGLRLIYYSQIVNDFQKGDIAEGYSVSREKKESFPLTVTSAQKNPTAFYLCASSIGPTPGELFFGEGSRLTVL.

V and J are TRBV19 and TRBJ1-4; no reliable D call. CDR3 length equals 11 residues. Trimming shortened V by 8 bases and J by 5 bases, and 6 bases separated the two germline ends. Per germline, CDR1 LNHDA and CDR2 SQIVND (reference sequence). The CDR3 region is CASEKNEKLFF. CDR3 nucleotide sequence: TGTGCCAGTGAGAAGAATGAAAAACTGTTTTTT. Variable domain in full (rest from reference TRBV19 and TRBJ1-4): DGGITQSPKYLFRKEGQNVTLSCEQNLNHDAMYWYRQDPGQGLRLIYYSQIVNDFQKGDIAEGYSVSREKKESFPLTVTSAQKNPTAFYLCASEKNEKLFFGSGTQLSVL.

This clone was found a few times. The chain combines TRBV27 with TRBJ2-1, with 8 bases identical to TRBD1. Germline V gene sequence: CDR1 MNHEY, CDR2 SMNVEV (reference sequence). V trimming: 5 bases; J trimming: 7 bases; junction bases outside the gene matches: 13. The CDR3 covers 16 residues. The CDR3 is CASSVVTGVGGNEQFF. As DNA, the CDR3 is TGTGCCAGCAGTGTCGTGACAGGGGTAGGTGGGAATGAGCAGTTCTTC.

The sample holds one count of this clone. CDR3 protein: CASSPRTGSNGYTF. CDR3 DNA: TGTGCCAGCAGTCCGCGGACAGGGTCCAACGGCTACACCTTC. The chain has TRBV27 and TRBJ1-2; 8 positions agree with TRBD1. Per the germline V gene, CDR1 is MNHEY and CDR2 is SMNVEV (reference sequence). J lost 8 bases, V lost 5 bases, and 10 bases had no gene match. The length of the CDR3 is 14 residues.

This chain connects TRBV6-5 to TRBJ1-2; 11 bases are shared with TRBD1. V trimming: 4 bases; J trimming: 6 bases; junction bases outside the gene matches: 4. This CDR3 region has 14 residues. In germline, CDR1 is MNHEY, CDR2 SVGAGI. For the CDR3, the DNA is TGTGCCAGCAGTTCGGGACAGGGGGTAAATGGCTACACCTTC. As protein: CASSSGQGVNGYTF.

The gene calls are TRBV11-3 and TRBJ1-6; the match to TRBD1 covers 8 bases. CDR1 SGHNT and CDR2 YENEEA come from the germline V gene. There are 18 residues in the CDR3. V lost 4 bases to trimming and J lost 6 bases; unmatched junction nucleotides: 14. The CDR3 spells CASSSDHWGDRTNSPLHF. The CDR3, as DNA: TGTGCCAGCAGCTCCGACCATTGGGGGGACAGGACTAATTCACCCCTCCACTTT.

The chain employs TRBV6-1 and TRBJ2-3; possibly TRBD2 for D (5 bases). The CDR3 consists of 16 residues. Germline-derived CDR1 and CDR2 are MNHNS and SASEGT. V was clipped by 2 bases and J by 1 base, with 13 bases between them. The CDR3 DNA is TGTGCCAGCAGTGAAACCGGGAACCCGGGCACAGATACGCAGTATTTT. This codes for CASSETGNPGTDTQYF.

The CDR3 DNA reads TGTGCCATCGGCGACAGCCGCTCTGGAAACACCATATATTTT. It translates to CAIGDSRSGNTIYF. The V and J genes are TRBV10-3 and TRBJ1-3; D is possibly TRBD1 (5 bases). The germline V gene encodes CDR1 ENHRY and CDR2 SYGVKD. The CDR3 consists of 14 residues. Trimming left V 8 bases short and J 0 bases short, with 11 bases between.

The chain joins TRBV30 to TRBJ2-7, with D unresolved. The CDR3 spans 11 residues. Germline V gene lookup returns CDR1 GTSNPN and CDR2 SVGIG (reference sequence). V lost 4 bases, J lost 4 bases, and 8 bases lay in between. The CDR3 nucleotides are TGTGCCTGGATCAACAGTTACGAGCAGTACTTC. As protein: CAWINSYEQYF.

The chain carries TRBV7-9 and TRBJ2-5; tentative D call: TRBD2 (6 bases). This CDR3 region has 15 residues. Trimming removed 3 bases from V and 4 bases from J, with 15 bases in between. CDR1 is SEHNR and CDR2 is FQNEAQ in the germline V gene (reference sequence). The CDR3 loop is CASSFTAGRGETQYF. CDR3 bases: TGTGCCAGCAGCTTCACGGCGGGGCGGGGAGAGACCCAGTACTTC.

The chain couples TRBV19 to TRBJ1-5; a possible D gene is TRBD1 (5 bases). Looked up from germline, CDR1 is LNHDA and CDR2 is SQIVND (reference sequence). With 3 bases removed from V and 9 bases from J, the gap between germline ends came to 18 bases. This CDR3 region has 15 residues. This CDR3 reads CASSIGAGGGAPQHF. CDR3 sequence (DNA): TGTGCCAGTAGTATCGGGGCAGGAGGAGGGGCGCCCCAGCATTTT.

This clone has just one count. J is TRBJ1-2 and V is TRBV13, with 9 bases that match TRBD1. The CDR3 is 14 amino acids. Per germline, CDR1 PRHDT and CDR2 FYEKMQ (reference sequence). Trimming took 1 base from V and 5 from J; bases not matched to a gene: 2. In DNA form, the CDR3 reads TGTGCCAGCAGCTTAGATGACAGGGGGTATGGCTACACCTTC. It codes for CASSLDDRGYGYTF.

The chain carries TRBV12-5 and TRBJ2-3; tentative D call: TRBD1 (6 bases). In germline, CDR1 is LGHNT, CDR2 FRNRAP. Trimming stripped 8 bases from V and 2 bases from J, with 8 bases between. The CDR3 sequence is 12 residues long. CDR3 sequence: CASTGITDTQYF. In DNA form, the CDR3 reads TGTGCTAGTACAGGGATCACAGATACGCAGTATTTT.

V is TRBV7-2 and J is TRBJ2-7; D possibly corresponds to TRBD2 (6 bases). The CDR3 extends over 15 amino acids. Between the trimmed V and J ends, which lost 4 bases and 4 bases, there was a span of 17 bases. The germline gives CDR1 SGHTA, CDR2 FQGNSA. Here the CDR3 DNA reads TGTGCCAGCAGCTGGAGGGGCGGAGAAACATACGAGCAGTACTTC. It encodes CASSWRGGETYEQYF.

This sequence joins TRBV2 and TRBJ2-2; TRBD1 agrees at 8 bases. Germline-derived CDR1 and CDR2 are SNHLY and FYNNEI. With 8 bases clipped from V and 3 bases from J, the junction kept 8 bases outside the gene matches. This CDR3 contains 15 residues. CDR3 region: CASHRTGKDTGELFF. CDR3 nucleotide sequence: TGTGCCAGCCACCGGACAGGGAAGGACACCGGGGAGCTGTTTTTT.

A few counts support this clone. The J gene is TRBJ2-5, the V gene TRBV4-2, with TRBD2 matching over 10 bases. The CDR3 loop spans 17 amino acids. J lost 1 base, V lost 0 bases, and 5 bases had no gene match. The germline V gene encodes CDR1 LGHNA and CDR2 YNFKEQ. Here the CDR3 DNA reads TGTGCCAGCAGCCAAGATCCCAGCGGGGGGGGCCAAGAGACCCAGTACTTC. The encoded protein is CASSQDPSGGGQETQYF.

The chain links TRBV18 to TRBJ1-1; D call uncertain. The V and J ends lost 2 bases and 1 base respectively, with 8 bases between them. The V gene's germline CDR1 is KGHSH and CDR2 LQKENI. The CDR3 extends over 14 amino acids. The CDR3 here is CASSPVQKNTEAFF. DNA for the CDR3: TGTGCCAGCTCACCAGTACAGAAGAACACTGAAGCTTTCTTT.

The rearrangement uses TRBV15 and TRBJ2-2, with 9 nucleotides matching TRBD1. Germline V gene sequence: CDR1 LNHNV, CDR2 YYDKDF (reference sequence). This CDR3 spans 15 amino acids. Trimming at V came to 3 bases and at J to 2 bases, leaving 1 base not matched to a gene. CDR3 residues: CATSRDRGNTGELFF. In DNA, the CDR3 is TGTGCCACCAGCAGGGACAGGGGAAACACCGGGGAGCTGTTTTTT. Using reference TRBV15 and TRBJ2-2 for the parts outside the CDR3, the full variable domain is DAMVIQNPRYQVTQFGKPVTLSCSQTLNHNVMYWYQQKSSQAPKLLFHYYDKDFNNEADTPDNFQSRRPNTSFCFLDIRSPGLGDTAMYLCATSRDRGNTGELFFGEGSRLTVL.

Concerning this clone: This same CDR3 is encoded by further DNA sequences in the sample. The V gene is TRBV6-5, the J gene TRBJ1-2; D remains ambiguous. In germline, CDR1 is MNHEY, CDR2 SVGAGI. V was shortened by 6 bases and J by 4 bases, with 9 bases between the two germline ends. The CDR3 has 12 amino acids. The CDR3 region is CASREGGYGYTF. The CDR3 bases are TGTGCCAGCAGGGAGGGAGGCTATGGCTACACCTTC.

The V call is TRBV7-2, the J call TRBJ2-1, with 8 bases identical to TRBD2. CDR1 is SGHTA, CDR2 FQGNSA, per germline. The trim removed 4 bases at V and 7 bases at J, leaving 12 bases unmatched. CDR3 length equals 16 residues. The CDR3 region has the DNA TGTGCCAGCAGCTACGACGGCGGGGGGATCGGAAATGAGCAGTTCTTC. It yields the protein CASSYDGGGIGNEQFF. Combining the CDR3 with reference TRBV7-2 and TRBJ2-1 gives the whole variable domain GAGVSQSPSNKVTEKGKDVELRCDPISGHTALYWYRQSLGQGLEFLIYFQGNSAPDKSGLPSDRFSAERTGGSVSTLTIQRTQQEDSAVYLCASSYDGGGIGNEQFFGPGTRLTVL.

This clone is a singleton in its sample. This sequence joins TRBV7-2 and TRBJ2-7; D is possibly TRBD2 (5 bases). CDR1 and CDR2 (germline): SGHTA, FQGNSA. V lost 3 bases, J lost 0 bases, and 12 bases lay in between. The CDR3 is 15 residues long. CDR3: CASSFQAGLSYEQYF. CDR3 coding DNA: TGTGCCAGCAGCTTCCAGGCGGGTCTCTCCTACGAGCAGTACTTC.

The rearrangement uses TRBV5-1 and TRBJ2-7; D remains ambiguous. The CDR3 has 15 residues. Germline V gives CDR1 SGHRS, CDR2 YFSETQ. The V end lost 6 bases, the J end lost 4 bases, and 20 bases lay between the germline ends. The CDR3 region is CASTQSPDRLYEQYF. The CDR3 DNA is TGCGCCAGCACACAGAGCCCAGACCGTCTTTACGAGCAGTACTTC. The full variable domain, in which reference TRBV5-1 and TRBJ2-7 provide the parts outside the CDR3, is KAGVTQTPRYLIKTRGQQVTLSCSPISGHRSVSWYQQTPGQGLQFLFEYFSETQRNKGNFPGRFSGRQFSNSRSEMNVSTLELGDSALYLCASTQSPDRLYEQYFGPGTRLTVT.

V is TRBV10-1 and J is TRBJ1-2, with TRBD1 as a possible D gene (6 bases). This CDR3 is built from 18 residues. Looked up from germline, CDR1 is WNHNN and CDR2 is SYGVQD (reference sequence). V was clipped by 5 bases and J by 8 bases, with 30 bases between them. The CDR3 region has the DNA TGCGCCAGCAGTCGAATTACCACAGGGACGGGGTATTGGGTAGGCTACACCTTC. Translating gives CASSRITTGTGYWVGYTF.

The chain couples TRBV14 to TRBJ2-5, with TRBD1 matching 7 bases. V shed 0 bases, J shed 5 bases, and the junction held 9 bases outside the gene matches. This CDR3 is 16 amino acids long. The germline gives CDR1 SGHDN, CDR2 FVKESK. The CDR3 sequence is CASSQDRKGASETQYF. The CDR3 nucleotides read TGTGCCAGCAGCCAAGATCGAAAGGGGGCGTCGGAGACCCAGTACTTC.

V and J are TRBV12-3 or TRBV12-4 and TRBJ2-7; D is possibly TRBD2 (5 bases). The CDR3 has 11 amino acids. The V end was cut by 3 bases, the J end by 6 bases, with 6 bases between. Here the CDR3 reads CASSLGSEQYF. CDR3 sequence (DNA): TGTGCCAGCAGTTTGGGGAGCGAGCAGTACTTC.

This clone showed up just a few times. CDR3 nucleotide sequence: TGTGCCAGCAGCAAGCAGGGGGCGAGCAATCAGCCCCAGCATTTT. Amino acid sequence: CASSKQGASNQPQHF. This chain connects TRBV9 to TRBJ1-5, with 8 bases identical to TRBD1. With V trimmed by 4 bases and J by 1 base, 4 bases remained unmatched. The germline V gene has CDR1 SGDLS and CDR2 YYNGEE. This CDR3 comprises 15 residues.

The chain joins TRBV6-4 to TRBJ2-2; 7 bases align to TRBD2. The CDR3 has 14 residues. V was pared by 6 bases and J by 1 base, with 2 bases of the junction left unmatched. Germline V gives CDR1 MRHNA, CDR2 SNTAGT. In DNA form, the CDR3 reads TGTGCCAGCAGCGCTAGCGGGAACACCGGGGAGCTGTTTTTT. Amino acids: CASSASGNTGELFF.

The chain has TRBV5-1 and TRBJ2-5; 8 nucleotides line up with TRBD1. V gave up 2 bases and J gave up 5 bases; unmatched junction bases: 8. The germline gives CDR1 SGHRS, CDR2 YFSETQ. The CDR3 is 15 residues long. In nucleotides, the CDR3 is TGCGCCAGCAGCTTTAGGGACAGGAGTAGGGAGACCCAGTACTTC. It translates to CASSFRDRSRETQYF.

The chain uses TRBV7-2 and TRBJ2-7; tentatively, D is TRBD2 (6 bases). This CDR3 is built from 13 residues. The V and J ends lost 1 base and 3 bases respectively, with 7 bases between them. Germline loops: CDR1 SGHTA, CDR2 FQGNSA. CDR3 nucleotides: TGTGCCAGCAGCTTAGGGACTATCTACGAGCAGTACTTC. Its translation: CASSLGTIYEQYF.